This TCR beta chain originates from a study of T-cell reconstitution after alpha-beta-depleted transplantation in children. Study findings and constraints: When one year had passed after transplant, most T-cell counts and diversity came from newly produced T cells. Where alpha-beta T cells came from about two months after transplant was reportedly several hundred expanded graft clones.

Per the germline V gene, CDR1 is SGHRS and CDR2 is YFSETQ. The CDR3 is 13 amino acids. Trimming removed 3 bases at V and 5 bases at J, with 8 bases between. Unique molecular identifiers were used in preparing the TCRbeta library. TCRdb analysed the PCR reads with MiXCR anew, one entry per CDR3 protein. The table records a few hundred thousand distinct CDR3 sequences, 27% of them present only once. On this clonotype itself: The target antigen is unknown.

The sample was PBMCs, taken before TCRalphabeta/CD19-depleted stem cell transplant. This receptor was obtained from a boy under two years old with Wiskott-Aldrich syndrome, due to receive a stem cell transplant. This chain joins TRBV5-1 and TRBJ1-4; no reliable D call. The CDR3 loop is CASSSGYNEKLFF. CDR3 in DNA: TGCGCCAGCAGCTCGGGTTACAATGAAAAACTGTTTTTT.